This T cell receptor beta chain was documented in a study of identical twins. MiXCR was run by TCRdb on the 5' RACE reads, yielding one entry per CDR3 protein. The sample includes 310,000 or so distinct CDR3 sequences, roughly 8.6% of them seen just once. The table lists this clonotype with a few counts. Its specificity is unknown. Study findings and constraints: Beta clonotypes that were abundant in cord blood contained fewer insertions, a pattern absent from memory repertoires. Those out-of-frame alpha sequences shared by twins showed an excess of low generation probability. There is a chance that invariant MAIT and iNKT cells partially muddied zero-insertion analyses. The authors drew conclusions from cross-sectional statistical analysis rather than following the same donors.

The same data also contributed to another study, on yellow fever vaccine responses in identical twins.

The sequence derives from a woman between 18 and 30 years old in good health. Sequencing was done on a sample of memory (CD45RO+) T cells sorted from blood.

Here the CDR3 reads CASSFRTDSNTGELFF. The CDR3 region has the DNA TGTGCCAGCAGTTTTCGGACAGACTCTAACACCGGGGAGCTGTTTTTT. The V and J genes are TRBV28 and TRBJ2-2; TRBD1 is a possible D gene (6 bases). Germline-derived CDR1 and CDR2 are MDHEN and SYDVKM. V was pared by 3 bases and J by 2 bases, with 13 bases between. This CDR3 is 16 amino acids long.